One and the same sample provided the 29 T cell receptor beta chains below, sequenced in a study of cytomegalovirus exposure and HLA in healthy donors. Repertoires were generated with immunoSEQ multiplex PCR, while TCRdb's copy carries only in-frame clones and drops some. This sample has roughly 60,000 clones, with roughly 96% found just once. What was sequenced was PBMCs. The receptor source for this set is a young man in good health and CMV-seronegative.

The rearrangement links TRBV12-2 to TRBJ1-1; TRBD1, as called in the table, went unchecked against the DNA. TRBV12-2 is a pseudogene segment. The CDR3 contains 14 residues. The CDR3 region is CASRSGGGGTEAFF. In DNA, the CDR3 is TGTGCAAGTCGCTCAGGGGGCGGGGGCACTGAAGCTTTCTTT.

As DNA, the CDR3 is TGTGCCAGCAGTCGGGGGGGCACAGATACGCAGTATTTT. It is translated as CASSRGGTDTQYF. This chain connects TRBV28 to TRBJ2-3; 7 bases line up with TRBD2. Per germline, CDR1 MDHEN and CDR2 SYDVKM. This CDR3 contains 13 residues. J lost 1 base, V lost 5 bases, and 0 bases had no gene match.

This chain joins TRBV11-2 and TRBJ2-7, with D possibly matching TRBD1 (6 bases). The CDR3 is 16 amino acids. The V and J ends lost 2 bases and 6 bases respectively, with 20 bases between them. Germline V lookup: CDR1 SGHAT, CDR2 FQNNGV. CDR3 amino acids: CASSLTNREEGSEQYF. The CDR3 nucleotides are TGTGCCAGCAGCTTAACCAACAGGGAAGAGGGTTCCGAGCAGTACTTC.

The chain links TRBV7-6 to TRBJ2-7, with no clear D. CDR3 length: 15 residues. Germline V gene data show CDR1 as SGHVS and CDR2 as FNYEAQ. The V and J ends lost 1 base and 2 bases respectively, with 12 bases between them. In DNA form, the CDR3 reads TGTGCCAGCAGCTTAGAGGTAGCTCAAGCCTACGAGCAGTACTTC. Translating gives CASSLEVAQAYEQYF. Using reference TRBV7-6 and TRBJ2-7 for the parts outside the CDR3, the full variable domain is GAGVSQSPRYKVTKRGQDVALRCDPISGHVSLYWYRQALGQGPEFLTYFNYEAQQDKSGLPNDRFSAERPEGSISTLTIQRTEQRDSAMYRCASSLEVAQAYEQYFGPGTRLTVT.

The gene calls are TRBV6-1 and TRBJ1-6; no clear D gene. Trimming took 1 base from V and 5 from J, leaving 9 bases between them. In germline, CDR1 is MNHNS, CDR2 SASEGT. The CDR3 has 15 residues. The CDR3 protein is CASSEGGLNNSPLHF. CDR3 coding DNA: TGTGCCAGCAGTGAAGGCGGACTCAATAATTCACCCCTCCACTTT.

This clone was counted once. CDR3 nucleotide sequence: TGTGCCAGCCGACAGGGAAGGGGTCAGCCCCAGCATTTT. Translation gives CASRQGRGQPQHF. The J gene is TRBJ1-5, the V gene TRBV28, with 7 bases that match TRBD1. Germline V gives CDR1 MDHEN, CDR2 SYDVKM. This CDR3 spans 13 amino acids. Trimming took 8 bases from V and 6 from J; bases not matched to a gene: 7.

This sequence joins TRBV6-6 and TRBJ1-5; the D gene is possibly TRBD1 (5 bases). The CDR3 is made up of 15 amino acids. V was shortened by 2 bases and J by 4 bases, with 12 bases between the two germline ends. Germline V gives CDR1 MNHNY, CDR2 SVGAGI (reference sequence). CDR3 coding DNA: TGTGCCAGCAGTTACCGGACACCACGGAATCAGCCCCAGCATTTT. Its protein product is CASSYRTPRNQPQHF.

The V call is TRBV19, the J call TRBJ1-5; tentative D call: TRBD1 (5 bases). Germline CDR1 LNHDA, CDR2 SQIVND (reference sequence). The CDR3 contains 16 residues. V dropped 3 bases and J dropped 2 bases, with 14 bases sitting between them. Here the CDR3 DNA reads TGTGCCAGTAGTATCACTGGGATCAGGGGCAATCAGCCCCAGCATTTT. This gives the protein CASSITGIRGNQPQHF.

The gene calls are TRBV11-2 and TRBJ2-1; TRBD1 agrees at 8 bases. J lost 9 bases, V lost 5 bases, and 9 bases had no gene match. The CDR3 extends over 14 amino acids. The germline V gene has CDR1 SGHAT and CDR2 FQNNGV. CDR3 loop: CASSPGTGEREQFF. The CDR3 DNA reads TGTGCCAGCAGCCCCGGGACAGGCGAGCGTGAGCAGTTCTTC.

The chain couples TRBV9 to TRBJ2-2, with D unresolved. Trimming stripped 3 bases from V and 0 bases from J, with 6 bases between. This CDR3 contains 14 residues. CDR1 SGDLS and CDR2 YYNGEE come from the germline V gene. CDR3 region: CASSGASNTGELFF. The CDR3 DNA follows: TGTGCCAGCAGCGGGGCTTCGAACACCGGGGAGCTGTTTTTT.

The CDR3 sequence is CASSFASGYNEQFF. The CDR3 nucleotides read TGTGCCAGCAGTTTCGCTAGCGGTTACAATGAGCAGTTCTTC. This chain uses TRBV28 with TRBJ2-1; TRBD2 agrees at 7 bases. Germline CDR1 reads MDHEN; CDR2 reads SYDVKM. With 3 bases clipped from V and 4 bases from J, the junction kept 3 bases outside the gene matches. The CDR3 sequence is 14 residues long.

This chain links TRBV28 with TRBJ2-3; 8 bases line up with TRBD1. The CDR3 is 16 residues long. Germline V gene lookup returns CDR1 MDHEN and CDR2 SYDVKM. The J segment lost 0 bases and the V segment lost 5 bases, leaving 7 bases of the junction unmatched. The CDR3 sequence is CASSLAGGRSTDTQYF. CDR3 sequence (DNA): TGTGCCAGCAGTCTAGCAGGGGGCCGTAGCACAGATACGCAGTATTTT. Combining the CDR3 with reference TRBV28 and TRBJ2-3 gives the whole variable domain DVKVTQSSRYLVKRTGEKVFLECVQDMDHENMFWYRQDPGLGLRLIYFSYDVKMKEKGDIPEGYSVSREKKERFSLILESASTNQTSMYLCASSLAGGRSTDTQYFGPGTRLTVL.

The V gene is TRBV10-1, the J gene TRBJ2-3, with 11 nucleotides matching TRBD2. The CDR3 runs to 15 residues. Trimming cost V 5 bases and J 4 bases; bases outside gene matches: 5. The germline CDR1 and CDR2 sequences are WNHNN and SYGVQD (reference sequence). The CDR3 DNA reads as TGCGCCAGCAGTACTAGCGGGAGAGGTGCAGATACGCAGTATTTT. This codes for CASSTSGRGADTQYF.

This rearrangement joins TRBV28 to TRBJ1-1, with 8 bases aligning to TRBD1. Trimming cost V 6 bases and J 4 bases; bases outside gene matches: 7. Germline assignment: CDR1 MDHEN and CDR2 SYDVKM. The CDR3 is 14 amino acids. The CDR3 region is CASSLQGVGTEAFF. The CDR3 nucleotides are TGTGCCAGCAGCCTACAGGGGGTCGGCACTGAAGCTTTCTTT.

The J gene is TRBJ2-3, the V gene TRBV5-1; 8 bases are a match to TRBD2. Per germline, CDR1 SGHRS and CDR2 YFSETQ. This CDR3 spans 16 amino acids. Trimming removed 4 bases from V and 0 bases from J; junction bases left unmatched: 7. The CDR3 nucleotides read TGCGCCAGCAGCACGGACGGGGGGGCTAGCACAGATACGCAGTATTTT. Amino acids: CASSTDGGASTDTQYF. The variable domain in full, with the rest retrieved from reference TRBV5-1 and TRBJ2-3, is KAGVTQTPRYLIKTRGQQVTLSCSPISGHRSVSWYQQTPGQGLQFLFEYFSETQRNKGNFPGRFSGRQFSNSRSEMNVSTLELGDSALYLCASSTDGGASTDTQYFGPGTRLTVL.

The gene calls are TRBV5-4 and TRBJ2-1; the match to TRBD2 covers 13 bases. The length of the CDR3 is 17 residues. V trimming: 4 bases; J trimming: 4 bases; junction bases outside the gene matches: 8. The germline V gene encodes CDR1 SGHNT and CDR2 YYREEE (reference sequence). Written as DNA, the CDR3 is TGTGCCAGCAGCGGTGGACTAGCGGGAGAATCTTACAATGAGCAGTTCTTC. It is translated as CASSGGLAGESYNEQFF. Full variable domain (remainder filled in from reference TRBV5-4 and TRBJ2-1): ETGVTQSPTHLIKTRGQQVTLRCSSQSGHNTVSWYQQALGQGPQFIFQYYREEENGRGNFPPRFSGLQFPNYSSELNVNALELDDSALYLCASSGGLAGESYNEQFFGPGTRLTVL.

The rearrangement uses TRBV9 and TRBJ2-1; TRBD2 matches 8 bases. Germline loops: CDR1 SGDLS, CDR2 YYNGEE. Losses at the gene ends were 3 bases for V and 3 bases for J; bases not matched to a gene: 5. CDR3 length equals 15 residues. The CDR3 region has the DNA TGTGCCAGCAGCGGGGGACTAGAGGTCTACAATGAGCAGTTCTTC. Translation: CASSGGLEVYNEQFF.

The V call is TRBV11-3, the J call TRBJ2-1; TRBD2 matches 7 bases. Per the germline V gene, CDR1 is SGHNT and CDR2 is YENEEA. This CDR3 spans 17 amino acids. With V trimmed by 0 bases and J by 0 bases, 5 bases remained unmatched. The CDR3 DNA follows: TGTGCCAGCAGCTTAGAGGGGGAGGGCAGCTCCTACAATGAGCAGTTCTTC. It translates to CASSLEGEGSSYNEQFF.

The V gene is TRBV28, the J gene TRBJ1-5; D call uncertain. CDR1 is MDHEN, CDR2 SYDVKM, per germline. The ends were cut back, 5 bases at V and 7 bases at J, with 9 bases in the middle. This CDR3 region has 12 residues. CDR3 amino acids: CASSPPLQPQHF. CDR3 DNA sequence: TGTGCCAGCAGTCCCCCTCTACAGCCCCAGCATTTT.

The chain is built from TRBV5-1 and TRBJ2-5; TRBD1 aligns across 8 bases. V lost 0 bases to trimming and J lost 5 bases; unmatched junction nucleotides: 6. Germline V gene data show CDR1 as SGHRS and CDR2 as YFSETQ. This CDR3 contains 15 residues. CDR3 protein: CASSLGGTGEETQYF. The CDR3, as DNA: TGCGCCAGCAGCTTGGGAGGGACAGGTGAGGAGACCCAGTACTTC. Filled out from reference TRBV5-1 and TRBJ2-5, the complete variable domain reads KAGVTQTPRYLIKTRGQQVTLSCSPISGHRSVSWYQQTPGQGLQFLFEYFSETQRNKGNFPGRFSGRQFSNSRSEMNVSTLELGDSALYLCASSLGGTGEETQYFGPGTRLLVL.

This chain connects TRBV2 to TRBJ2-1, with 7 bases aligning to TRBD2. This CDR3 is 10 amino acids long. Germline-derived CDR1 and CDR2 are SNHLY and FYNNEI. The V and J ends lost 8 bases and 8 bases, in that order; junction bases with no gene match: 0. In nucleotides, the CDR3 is TGTGCCAGCCGGGGGGATGAGCAGTTCTTC. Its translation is CASRGDEQFF.

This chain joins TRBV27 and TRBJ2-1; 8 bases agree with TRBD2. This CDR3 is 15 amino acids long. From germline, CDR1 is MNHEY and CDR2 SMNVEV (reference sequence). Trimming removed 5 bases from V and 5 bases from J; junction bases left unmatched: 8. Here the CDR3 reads CASSDFSGTDNEQFF. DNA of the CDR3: TGTGCCAGCAGTGACTTTAGCGGGACCGACAATGAGCAGTTCTTC.

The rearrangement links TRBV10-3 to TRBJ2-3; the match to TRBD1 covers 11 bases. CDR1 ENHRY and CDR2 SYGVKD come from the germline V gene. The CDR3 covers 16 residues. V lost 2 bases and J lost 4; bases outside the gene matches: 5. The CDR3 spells CAISEMDRGLPDTQYF. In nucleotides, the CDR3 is TGTGCCATCAGTGAGATGGACAGGGGGCTACCAGATACGCAGTATTTT.

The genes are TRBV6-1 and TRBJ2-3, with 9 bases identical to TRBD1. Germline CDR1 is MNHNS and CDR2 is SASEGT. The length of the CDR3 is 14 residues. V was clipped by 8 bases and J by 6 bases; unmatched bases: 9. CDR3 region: CASLRDRVADTQYF. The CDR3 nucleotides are TGTGCCAGCCTCCGGGACAGGGTGGCCGATACGCAGTATTTT.

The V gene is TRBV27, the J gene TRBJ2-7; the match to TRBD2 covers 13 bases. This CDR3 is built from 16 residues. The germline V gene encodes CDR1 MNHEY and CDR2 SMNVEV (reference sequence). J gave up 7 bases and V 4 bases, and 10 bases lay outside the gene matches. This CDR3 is CASSYQLAGGIWEQYF. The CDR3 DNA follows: TGTGCCAGCAGTTACCAACTAGCGGGAGGGATATGGGAGCAGTACTTC.

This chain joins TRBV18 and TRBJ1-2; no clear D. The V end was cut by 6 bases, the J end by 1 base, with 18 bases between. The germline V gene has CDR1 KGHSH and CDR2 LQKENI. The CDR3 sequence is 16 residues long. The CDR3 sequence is CASSLSRTGNNYGYTF. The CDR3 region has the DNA TGTGCCAGCTCGCTTAGCCGGACGGGGAATAACTATGGCTACACCTTC.

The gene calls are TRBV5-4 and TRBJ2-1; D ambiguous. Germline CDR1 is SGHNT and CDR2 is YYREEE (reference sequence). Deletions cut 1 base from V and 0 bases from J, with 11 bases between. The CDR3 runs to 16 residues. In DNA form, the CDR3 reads TGTGCCAGCAGCTTGCGACACCCGAGCTCCTACAATGAGCAGTTCTTC. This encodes CASSLRHPSSYNEQFF.

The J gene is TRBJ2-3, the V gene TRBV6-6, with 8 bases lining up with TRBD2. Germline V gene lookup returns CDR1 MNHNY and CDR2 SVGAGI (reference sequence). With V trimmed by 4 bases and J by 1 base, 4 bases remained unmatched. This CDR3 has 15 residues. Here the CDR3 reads CASSSHGGGTDTQYF. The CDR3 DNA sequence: TGTGCCAGCAGTTCCCACGGGGGGGGCACAGATACGCAGTATTTT.

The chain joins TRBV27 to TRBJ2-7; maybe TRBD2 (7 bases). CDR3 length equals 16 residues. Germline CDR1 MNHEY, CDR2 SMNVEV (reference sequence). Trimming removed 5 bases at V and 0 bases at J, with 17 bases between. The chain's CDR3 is CASSPRGDTGSYEQYF. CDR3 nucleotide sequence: TGTGCCAGCAGTCCCCGGGGGGACACGGGCTCCTACGAGCAGTACTTC.